Each of the 27 T cell receptor beta chains below was sequenced from the same sample in a study of blood T cell repertoires in COVID-19. Sequenced by immunoSEQ multiplex PCR; TCRdb stores in-frame clones only, minus some. The data show approximately 49,000 clones, with 84% seen just once and about 1.4% held by the top ten. Sequencing was done on a sample of peripheral blood. Source of these receptors: a man in his fifties or sixties with acute or convalescent COVID-19.

V usage is TRBV6-2 or TRBV6-3 and J usage is TRBJ1-5; D possibly corresponds to TRBD1 (5 bases). Germline loops: CDR1 MNHEY, CDR2 SVGEGT. The CDR3 loop spans 18 amino acids. Trimming took 0 bases from V and 3 from J, leaving 18 bases between them. CDR3 amino acids: CASSYSREDQGTNQPQHF. CDR3 nucleotide sequence: TGTGCCAGCAGTTACTCTCGGGAGGACCAAGGGACCAATCAGCCCCAGCATTTT.

This chain connects TRBV29-1 to TRBJ2-7, with 10 bases matching TRBD1. The CDR3 consists of 14 residues. With 5 bases clipped from V and 1 base from J, the junction kept 5 bases outside the gene matches. Per germline, CDR1 SQVTM and CDR2 ANQGSEA. This CDR3 reads CSVIWTGGSYEQYF. The CDR3 region has the DNA TGCAGCGTTATTTGGACAGGGGGATCCTACGAGCAGTACTTC.

The count of this clone is one. The V gene is TRBV28, the J gene TRBJ2-5, with D maybe TRBD1 (6 bases). This CDR3 contains 15 residues. The germline V gene encodes CDR1 MDHEN and CDR2 SYDVKM. Trimming cost V 5 bases and J 2 bases, with 15 bases left between them. CDR3 sequence: CASSIGQWGQETQYF. Here the CDR3 DNA reads TGTGCCAGCAGTATAGGACAGTGGGGACAAGAGACCCAGTACTTC.

This clone appeared once. The gene calls are TRBV5-5 and TRBJ2-3; 9 nucleotides line up with TRBD2. This CDR3 is 16 amino acids long. Germline V lookup: CDR1 SGHKS, CDR2 YYEKEE (reference sequence). Losses at the gene ends were 6 bases for V and 0 bases for J; bases not matched to a gene: 8. The CDR3 region is CASTFSGGISTDTQYF. The CDR3, as DNA: TGTGCCAGCACCTTTAGCGGGGGAATAAGCACAGATACGCAGTATTTT. Variable domain in full (rest from reference TRBV5-5 and TRBJ2-3): DAGVTQSPTHLIKTRGQQVTLRCSPISGHKSVSWYQQVLGQGPQFIFQYYEKEERGRGNFPDRFSARQFPNYSSELNVNALLLGDSALYLCASTFSGGISTDTQYFGPGTRLTVL.

The chain combines TRBV27 with TRBJ1-2; 7 bases are shared with TRBD1. Germline V gene data show CDR1 as MNHEY and CDR2 as SMNVEV (reference sequence). Losses at the gene ends were 2 bases for V and 0 bases for J; bases not matched to a gene: 18. The CDR3 runs to 20 residues. CDR3 protein: CASSLQSSREGARTNYGYTF. Written as DNA, the CDR3 is TGTGCCAGCAGTTTACAAAGTAGTCGGGAGGGGGCAAGGACTAACTATGGCTACACCTTC.

The rearrangement uses TRBV6-2 or TRBV6-3 and TRBJ2-3; 8 bases agree with TRBD2. The V and J ends lost 5 bases and 2 bases, in that order; junction bases with no gene match: 21. The CDR3 sequence is 20 residues long. The germline gives CDR1 MNHEY, CDR2 SVGEGT. The CDR3 loop is CASSNLQAGLAGYLTDTQYF. As DNA, the CDR3 is TGTGCCAGCAGTAATCTTCAGGCCGGCCTAGCGGGTTACCTCACAGATACGCAGTATTTT.

V and J are TRBV7-8 and TRBJ2-5; 9 bases agree with TRBD1. V lost 4 bases and J lost 5; bases outside the gene matches: 8. The germline V gene has CDR1 SGHVS and CDR2 FQNEAQ. This CDR3 spans 15 amino acids. CDR3 sequence reads: CASSWPGQGYETQYF. The CDR3 DNA reads TGTGCCAGCAGCTGGCCGGGACAGGGATATGAGACCCAGTACTTC.

This clone occurred a few times. V usage is TRBV9 and J usage is TRBJ1-2; 11 bases align to TRBD1. In germline, CDR1 is SGDLS, CDR2 YYNGEE. V shed 6 bases, J shed 2 bases, and the junction held 6 bases outside the gene matches. The length of the CDR3 is 15 residues. DNA for the CDR3: TGTGCCAGCATGAAAGGACAGGGGGCGAACTATGGCTACACCTTC. It is translated as CASMKGQGANYGYTF.

CDR3: CASTVGGQGAFPDGYTF. The CDR3 DNA follows: TGTGCCAGCACCGTGGGGGGACAGGGGGCCTTCCCTGATGGCTACACCTTC. The chain has TRBV27 and TRBJ1-2, with 12 bases matching TRBD1. Germline loops: CDR1 MNHEY, CDR2 SMNVEV (reference sequence). The J segment lost 6 bases and the V segment lost 7 bases, leaving 15 bases of the junction unmatched. The CDR3 spans 17 residues.

The rearrangement uses TRBV5-1 and TRBJ1-1, with TRBD1 matching 7 bases. There are 15 residues in the CDR3. Germline V gene data show CDR1 as SGHRS and CDR2 as YFSETQ. J gave up 5 bases and V 2 bases, and 9 bases lay outside the gene matches. The CDR3 region has the DNA TGCGCCAGCAGCTTCTCCCACAGGGGTTTGACTGAAGCTTTCTTT. Translated, it gives CASSFSHRGLTEAFF.

V is TRBV9 and J is TRBJ2-2; 9 bases agree with TRBD1. Germline V gives CDR1 SGDLS, CDR2 YYNGEE. The CDR3 consists of 16 residues. Unmatched junction bases numbered 6, after V lost 3 bases and J lost 3 bases. Here the CDR3 reads CASSAGDRAYTGELFF. In DNA form, the CDR3 reads TGTGCCAGCAGCGCGGGGGACAGGGCCTACACCGGGGAGCTGTTTTTT.

The count of this clone is one. The J gene is TRBJ2-7, the V gene TRBV27; 8 positions agree with TRBD1. The CDR3 totals 15 residues. The germline V gene encodes CDR1 MNHEY and CDR2 SMNVEV (reference sequence). Trimming took 4 bases from V and 7 from J; bases not matched to a gene: 12. CDR3 protein: CASSSLRGRFMEQYF. CDR3 nucleotide sequence: TGTGCCAGCAGTTCGCTCAGGGGGCGGTTCATGGAGCAGTACTTC.

This clone was observed a few times. This chain joins TRBV19 and TRBJ2-7; 14 bases fit TRBD2. The germline V gene has CDR1 LNHDA and CDR2 SQIVND (reference sequence). Trimming at V came to 6 bases and at J to 2 bases, leaving 21 bases not matched to a gene. CDR3 size: 21 residues. The DNA for the CDR3 is TGTGCCAGTAGCCGTATATCTCCCGCCGGGACTAGCGGGAGACTGACCTACGAGCAGTACTTC. It translates to CASSRISPAGTSGRLTYEQYF.

This clone has just a few counts. The V gene is TRBV5-1, the J gene TRBJ2-7, with 7 nucleotides matching TRBD1. V trimming: 0 bases; J trimming: 5 bases; junction bases outside the gene matches: 11. CDR1 and CDR2 from the germline V gene are SGHRS and YFSETQ. The CDR3 runs 16 residues. CDR3 amino acids: CASSLAGTGVPHEQYF. The CDR3 DNA reads as TGCGCCAGCAGCTTGGCTGGAACAGGGGTCCCCCACGAGCAGTACTTC.

This chain uses TRBV4-1 with TRBJ2-1; D might be TRBD2 (7 bases). CDR1 and CDR2 from the germline V gene are MGHRA and YSYEKL. The CDR3 loop spans 15 amino acids. V lost 2 bases to trimming and J lost 7 bases, with 15 bases between them. The CDR3 sequence: CASSQHTGGQNEQFF. The CDR3 DNA sequence: TGCGCCAGCAGCCAACATACGGGGGGCCAAAATGAGCAGTTCTTC.

This chain connects TRBV6-5 to TRBJ1-6, with 7 bases lining up with TRBD1. CDR3 length: 14 residues. Germline V CDR1 and CDR2: MNHEY, SVGAGI. The J segment lost 5 bases and the V segment lost 7 bases, leaving 5 bases of the junction unmatched. The CDR3 bases are TGTGCCAGCACCAAACAGGGGCATAATTCACCCCTCCACTTT. Residues: CASTKQGHNSPLHF.

The chain joins TRBV7-6 to TRBJ2-1; 7 bases are shared with TRBD1. The CDR3 runs 16 residues. Germline V lookup: CDR1 SGHVS, CDR2 FNYEAQ. The ends lost 2 bases at V and 0 bases at J; junction bases unmatched: 4. In DNA form, the CDR3 reads TGTGCCAGCAGCTTACACCCAGGGGGCTCCTACAATGAGCAGTTCTTC. It yields the protein CASSLHPGGSYNEQFF.

V gene TRBV28 combines with J gene TRBJ2-7; tentatively, D is TRBD1 (6 bases). Germline V gene lookup returns CDR1 MDHEN and CDR2 SYDVKM. This CDR3 contains 14 residues. Trimming removed 5 bases from V and 4 bases from J, with 15 bases in between. The CDR3 nucleotides are TGTGCCAGCAGTCGCCCCGGGACAAGTTACGAGCAGTACTTC. It codes for CASSRPGTSYEQYF.

The chain has TRBV11-2 and TRBJ2-1, with TRBD2 as a possible D gene (5 bases). CDR3 length equals 13 residues. Germline V gene sequence: CDR1 SGHAT, CDR2 FQNNGV. Deletions cut 6 bases from V and 7 bases from J, with 13 bases between. The CDR3 bases are TGTGCCAGCAGACGGCCTTGGGAGAATGAGCAGTTCTTC. Encoded protein: CASRRPWENEQFF. Full variable domain (missing parts from reference TRBV11-2 and TRBJ2-1): EAGVAQSPRYKIIEKRQSVAFWCNPISGHATLYWYQQILGQGPKLLIQFQNNGVVDDSQLPKDRFSAERLKGVDSTLKIQPAKLEDSAVYLCASRRPWENEQFFGPGTRLTVL.

The rearrangement uses TRBV5-4 and TRBJ1-2; possible D gene TRBD1, 5 bases. The CDR3 is 14 amino acids. V lost 0 bases to trimming and J lost 8 bases, with 14 bases between them. From germline, CDR1 is SGHNT and CDR2 YYREEE (reference sequence). CDR3 sequence (DNA): TGTGCCAGCAGCTTGGGACCCGAAAAGGGGGGCTACACCTTC. It yields the protein CASSLGPEKGGYTF. The full variable domain, rest sourced from reference TRBV5-4 and TRBJ1-2, is ETGVTQSPTHLIKTRGQQVTLRCSSQSGHNTVSWYQQALGQGPQFIFQYYREEENGRGNFPPRFSGLQFPNYSSELNVNALELDDSALYLCASSLGPEKGGYTFGSGTRLTVV.

The chain carries TRBV4-3 and TRBJ2-2, with 7 bases fitting TRBD1. The germline gives CDR1 LGHNA, CDR2 YSLEER. V lost 1 base, J lost 4 bases, and 6 bases stayed unmatched. The CDR3 loop spans 16 amino acids. The CDR3 bases are TGCGCCAGCAGCCAAGCTGGGGACAGACTCACCGGGGAGCTGTTTTTT. Translation gives CASSQAGDRLTGELFF.

The chain combines TRBV28 with TRBJ2-3, with D perhaps matching TRBD2 (5 bases). The V end was cut by 4 bases, the J end by 0 bases, with 11 bases between. Germline V CDR1 and CDR2: MDHEN, SYDVKM. CDR3 size: 15 residues. The CDR3, as DNA: TGTGCCAGCAGTTCCCCCCTAGCTAGCACAGATACGCAGTATTTT. Protein product: CASSSPLASTDTQYF.

The rearrangement uses TRBV6-5 and TRBJ2-7; the D gene is possibly TRBD2 (5 bases). This CDR3 is 13 amino acids long. Germline V gene data show CDR1 as MNHEY and CDR2 as SVGAGI. Trimming cost V 7 bases and J 6 bases, with 16 bases left between them. CDR3 sequence (DNA): TGTGCCAGCAAGGCGGGTAGTTTCTTCGAGCAGTACTTC. Translation gives CASKAGSFFEQYF.

This chain links TRBV11-2 with TRBJ2-2, with TRBD2 matching 7 bases. Per germline, CDR1 SGHAT and CDR2 FQNNGV. The CDR3 is 14 amino acids. V shed 1 base and J 7 bases; nucleotides not matched to a gene: 3. CDR3: CASSLGLADGELFF. CDR3 nucleotide sequence: TGTGCCAGCAGCTTAGGACTAGCTGACGGGGAGCTGTTTTTT.

The CDR3 here is CASSQVVSYGEAFF. CDR3 in DNA: TGTGCCAGCAGCCAAGTCGTGAGCTACGGTGAAGCTTTCTTT. V is TRBV3-1 (or the pseudogene TRBV3-2) and J is TRBJ1-1; D gene uncertain. The CDR3 is 14 residues long. CDR1 and CDR2 from the germline V gene are LGHDT and YNNKEL (reference sequence). V was pared by 1 base and J by 7 bases, with 13 bases between.

This chain joins TRBV19 and TRBJ2-6; 10 positions match TRBD1. V shed 5 bases, J shed 5 bases, and the junction held 3 bases outside the gene matches. CDR1 LNHDA and CDR2 SQIVND come from the germline V gene (reference sequence). The CDR3 loop spans 15 amino acids. The CDR3 DNA is TGTGCCAGTAGTCGACAGGGGGCTAGGGCCAACGTCCTGACTTTC. Protein product: CASSRQGARANVLTF.

The gene calls are TRBV4-3 and TRBJ1-2, with unresolved D. Trimming took off 0 bases at V and 4 bases at J, with 18 bases between the two ends. This CDR3 is built from 17 residues. CDR1 and CDR2 from the germline V gene are LGHNA and YSLEER. The CDR3 loop is CASSQDRREAAGYGYTF. CDR3 DNA: TGCGCCAGCAGCCAAGATCGGCGGGAAGCGGCGGGCTATGGCTACACCTTC.